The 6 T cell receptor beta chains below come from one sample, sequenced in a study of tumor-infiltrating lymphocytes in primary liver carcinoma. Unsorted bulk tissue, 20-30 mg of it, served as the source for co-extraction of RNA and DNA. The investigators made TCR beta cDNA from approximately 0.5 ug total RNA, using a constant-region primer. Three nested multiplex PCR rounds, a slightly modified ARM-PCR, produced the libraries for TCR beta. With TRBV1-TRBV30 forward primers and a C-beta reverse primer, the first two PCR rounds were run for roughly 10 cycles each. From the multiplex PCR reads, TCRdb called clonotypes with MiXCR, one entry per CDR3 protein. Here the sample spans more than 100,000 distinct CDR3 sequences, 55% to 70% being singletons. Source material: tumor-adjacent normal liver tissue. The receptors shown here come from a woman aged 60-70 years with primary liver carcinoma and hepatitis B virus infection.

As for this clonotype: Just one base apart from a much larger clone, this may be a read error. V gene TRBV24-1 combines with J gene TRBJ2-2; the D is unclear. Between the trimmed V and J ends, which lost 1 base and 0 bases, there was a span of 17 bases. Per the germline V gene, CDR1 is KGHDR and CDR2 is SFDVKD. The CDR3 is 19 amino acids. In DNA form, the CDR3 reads TGTGCCACCAGTGATTTCGCGGTGGAACGCGTAGCGAACACCGGGGAGCTGTTTTTT. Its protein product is CATSDFAVERVANTGELFF.

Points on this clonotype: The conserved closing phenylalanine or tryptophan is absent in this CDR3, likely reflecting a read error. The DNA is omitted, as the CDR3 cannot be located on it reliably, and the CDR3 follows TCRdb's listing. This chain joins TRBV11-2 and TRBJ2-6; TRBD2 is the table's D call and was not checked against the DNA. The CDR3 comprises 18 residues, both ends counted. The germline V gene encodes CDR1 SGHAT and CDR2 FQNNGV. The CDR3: CASSSALAPTSGANVLSS.

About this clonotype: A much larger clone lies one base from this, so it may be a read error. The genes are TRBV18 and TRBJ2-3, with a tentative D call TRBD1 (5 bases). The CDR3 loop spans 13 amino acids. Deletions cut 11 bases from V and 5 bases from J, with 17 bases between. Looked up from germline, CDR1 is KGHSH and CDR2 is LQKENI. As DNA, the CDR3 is TGTGCCGGCGAACAGGTTCGTGAAGATACGCAGTATTTT. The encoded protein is CAGEQVREDTQYF.

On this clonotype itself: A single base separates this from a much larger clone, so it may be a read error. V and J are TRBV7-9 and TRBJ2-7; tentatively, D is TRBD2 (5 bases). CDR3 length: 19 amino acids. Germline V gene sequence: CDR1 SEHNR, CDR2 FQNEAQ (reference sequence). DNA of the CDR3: TGTGCCAGCAGCTTAGCGCGGGTCGTGACTCCCGACCACCCTTACGAGCACTACTTC. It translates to CASSLARVVTPDHPYEHYF. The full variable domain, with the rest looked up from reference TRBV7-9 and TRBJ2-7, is DTGVSQNPRHKITKRGQNVTFRCDPISEHNRLYWYRQTLGQGPEFLTYFQNEAQLEKSRLLSDRFSAERPKGSFSTLEIQRTEQGDSAMYLCASSLARVVTPDHPYEHYFGPGTRLTVT.

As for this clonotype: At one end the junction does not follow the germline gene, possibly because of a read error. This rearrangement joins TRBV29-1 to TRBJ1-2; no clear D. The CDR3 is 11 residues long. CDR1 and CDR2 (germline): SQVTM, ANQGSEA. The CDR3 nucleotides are TGCAGCGCTGCGAGGCAGCTTGGCTACAACTTC. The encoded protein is CSAARQLGYNF.

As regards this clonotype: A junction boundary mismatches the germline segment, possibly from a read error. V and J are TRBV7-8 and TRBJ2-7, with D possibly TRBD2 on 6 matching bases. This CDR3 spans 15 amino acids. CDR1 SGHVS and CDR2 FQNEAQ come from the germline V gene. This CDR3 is CDSSLGGGIGLEQYF. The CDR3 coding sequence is TGTGACAGCAGCTTAGGTGGCGGGATAGGGCTCGAGCAGTACTTC. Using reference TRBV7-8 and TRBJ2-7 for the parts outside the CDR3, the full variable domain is GAGVSQSPRYKVAKRGQDVALRCDPISGHVSLFWYQQALGQGPEFLTYFQNEAQLDKSGLPSDRFFAERPEGSVSTLKIQRTQQEDSAVYLCDSSLGGGIGLEQYFGPGTRLTVT.